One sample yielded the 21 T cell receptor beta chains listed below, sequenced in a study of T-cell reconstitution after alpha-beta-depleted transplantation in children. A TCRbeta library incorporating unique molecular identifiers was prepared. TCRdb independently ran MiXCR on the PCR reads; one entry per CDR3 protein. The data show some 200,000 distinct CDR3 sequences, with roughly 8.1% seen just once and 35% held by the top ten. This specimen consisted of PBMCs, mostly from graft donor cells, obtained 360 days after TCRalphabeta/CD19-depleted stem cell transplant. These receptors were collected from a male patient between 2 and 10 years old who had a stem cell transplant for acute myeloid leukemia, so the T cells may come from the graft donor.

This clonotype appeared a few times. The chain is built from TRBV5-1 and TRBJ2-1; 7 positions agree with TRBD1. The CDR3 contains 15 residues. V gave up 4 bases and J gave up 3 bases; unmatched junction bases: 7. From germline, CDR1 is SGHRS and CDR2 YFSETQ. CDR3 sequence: CASSQGQPYYNEQFF. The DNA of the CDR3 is TGCGCCAGCAGCCAGGGACAGCCTTACTACAATGAGCAGTTCTTC.

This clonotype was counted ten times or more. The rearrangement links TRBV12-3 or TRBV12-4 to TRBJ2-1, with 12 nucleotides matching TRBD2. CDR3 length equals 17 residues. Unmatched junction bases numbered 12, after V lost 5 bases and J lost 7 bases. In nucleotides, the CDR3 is TGTGCCAGCAGTCCCCGGCTAGCGGGGGGGCGGTTTAATGAGCAGTTCTTC. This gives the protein CASSPRLAGGRFNEQFF.

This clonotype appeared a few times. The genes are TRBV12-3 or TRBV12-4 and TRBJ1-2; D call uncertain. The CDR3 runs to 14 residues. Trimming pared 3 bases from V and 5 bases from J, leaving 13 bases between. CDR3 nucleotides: TGTGCCAGCAGTTTCTCCGGTGGTGGGTATGGCTACACCTTC. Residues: CASSFSGGGYGYTF.

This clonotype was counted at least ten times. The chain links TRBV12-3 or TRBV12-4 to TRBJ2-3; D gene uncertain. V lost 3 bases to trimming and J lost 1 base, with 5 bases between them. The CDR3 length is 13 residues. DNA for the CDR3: TGTGCCAGCAGTTTTGATGGCACAGATACGCAGTATTTT. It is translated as CASSFDGTDTQYF.

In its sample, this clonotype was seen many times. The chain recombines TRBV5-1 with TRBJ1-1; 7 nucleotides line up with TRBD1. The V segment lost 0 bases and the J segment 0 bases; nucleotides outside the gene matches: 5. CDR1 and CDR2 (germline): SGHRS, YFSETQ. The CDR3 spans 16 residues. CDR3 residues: CASSLVRTGLNTEAFF. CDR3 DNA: TGCGCCAGCAGCTTGGTGCGGACAGGTTTGAACACTGAAGCTTTCTTT.

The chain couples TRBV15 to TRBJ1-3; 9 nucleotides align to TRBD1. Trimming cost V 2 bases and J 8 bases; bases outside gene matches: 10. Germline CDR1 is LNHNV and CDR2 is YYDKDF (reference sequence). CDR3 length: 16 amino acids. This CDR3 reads CATSRPLGQGVHTIYF. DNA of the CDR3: TGTGCCACCAGCAGACCCCTGGGACAGGGCGTTCACACCATATATTTT.

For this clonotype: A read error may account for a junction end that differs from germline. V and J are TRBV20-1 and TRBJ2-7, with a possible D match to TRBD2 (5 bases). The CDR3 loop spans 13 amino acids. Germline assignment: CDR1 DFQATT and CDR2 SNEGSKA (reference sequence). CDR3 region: CSARGINSYEQYF. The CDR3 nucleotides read TGCAGTGCCAGAGGGATAAACTCCTACGAGCAGTACTTC.

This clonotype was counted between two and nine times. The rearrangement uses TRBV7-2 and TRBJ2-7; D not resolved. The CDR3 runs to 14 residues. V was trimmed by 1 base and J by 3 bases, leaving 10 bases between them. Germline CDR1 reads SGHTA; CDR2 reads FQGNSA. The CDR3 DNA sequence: TGTGCCAGCAGCTTAGGGATCTTGGACTACGAGCAGTACTTC. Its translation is CASSLGILDYEQYF.

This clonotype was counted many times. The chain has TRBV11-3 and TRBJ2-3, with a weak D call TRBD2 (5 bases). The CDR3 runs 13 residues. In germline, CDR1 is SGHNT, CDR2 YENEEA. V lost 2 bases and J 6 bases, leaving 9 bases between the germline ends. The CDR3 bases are TGTGCCAGCAGCTTATTGGAGGAGGATACGCAGTATTTT. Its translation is CASSLLEEDTQYF.

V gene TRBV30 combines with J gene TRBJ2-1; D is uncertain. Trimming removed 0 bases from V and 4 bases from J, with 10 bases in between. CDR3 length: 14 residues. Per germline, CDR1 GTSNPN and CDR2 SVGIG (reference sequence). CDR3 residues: CAWSVLSEYNEQFF. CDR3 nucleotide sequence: TGTGCCTGGAGTGTACTCAGCGAGTACAATGAGCAGTTCTTC.

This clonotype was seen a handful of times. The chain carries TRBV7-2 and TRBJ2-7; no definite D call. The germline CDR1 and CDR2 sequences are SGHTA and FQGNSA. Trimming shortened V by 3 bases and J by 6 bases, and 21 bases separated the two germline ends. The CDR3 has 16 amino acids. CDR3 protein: CASSFILATQPTEQYF. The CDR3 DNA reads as TGTGCCAGCAGCTTTATTCTGGCGACACAGCCAACCGAGCAGTACTTC.

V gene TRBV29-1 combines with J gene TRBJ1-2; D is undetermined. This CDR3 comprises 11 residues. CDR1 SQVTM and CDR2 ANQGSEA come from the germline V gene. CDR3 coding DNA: TGCACCGTGGGCCTGAACTATGGCTACACCTTC. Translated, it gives CTVGLNYGYTF.

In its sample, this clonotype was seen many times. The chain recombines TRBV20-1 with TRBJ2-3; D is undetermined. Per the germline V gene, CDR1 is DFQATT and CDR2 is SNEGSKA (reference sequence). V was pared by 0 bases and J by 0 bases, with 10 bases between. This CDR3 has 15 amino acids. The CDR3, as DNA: TGCAGTGCTAGAGATCCGAGCAGGAGCACAGATACGCAGTATTTT. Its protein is CSARDPSRSTDTQYF.

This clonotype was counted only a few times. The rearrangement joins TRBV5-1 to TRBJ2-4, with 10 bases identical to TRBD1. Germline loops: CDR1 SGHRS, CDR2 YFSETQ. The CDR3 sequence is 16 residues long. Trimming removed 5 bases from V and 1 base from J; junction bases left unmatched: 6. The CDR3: CASSSPGQGAKNIQYF. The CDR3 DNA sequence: TGCGCCAGCAGTTCCCCGGGACAGGGGGCCAAAAACATTCAGTACTTC.

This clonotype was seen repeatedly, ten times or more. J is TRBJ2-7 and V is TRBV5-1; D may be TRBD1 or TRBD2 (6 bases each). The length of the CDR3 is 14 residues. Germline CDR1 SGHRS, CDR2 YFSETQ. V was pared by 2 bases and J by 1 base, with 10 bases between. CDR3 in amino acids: CASSFLGGSYEQYV. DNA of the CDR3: TGCGCCAGCAGCTTCTTAGGGGGGTCCTACGAGCAGTACGTC.

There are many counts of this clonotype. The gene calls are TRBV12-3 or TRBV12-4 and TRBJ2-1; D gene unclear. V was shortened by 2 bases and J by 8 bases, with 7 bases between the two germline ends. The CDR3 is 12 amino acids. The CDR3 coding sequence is TGTGCCAGCAGTTTACGGGTGGATGAGCAGTTCTTC. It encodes CASSLRVDEQFF.

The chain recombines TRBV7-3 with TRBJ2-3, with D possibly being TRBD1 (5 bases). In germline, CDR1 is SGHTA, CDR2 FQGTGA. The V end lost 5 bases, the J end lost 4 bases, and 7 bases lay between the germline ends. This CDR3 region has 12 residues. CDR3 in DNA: TGTGCCAGCAGCGAAGGGGCAGATACGCAGTATTTT. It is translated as CASSEGADTQYF. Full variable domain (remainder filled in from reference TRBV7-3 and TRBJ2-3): GAGVSQTPSNKVTEKGKYVELRCDPISGHTALYWYRQSLGQGPEFLIYFQGTGAADDSGLPNDRFFAVRPEGSVSTLKIQRTERGDSAVYLCASSEGADTQYFGPGTRLTVL.

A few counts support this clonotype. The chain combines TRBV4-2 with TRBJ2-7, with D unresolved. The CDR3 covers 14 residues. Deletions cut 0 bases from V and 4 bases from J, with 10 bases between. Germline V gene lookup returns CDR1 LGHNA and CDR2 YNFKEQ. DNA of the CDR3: TGTGCCAGCAGCCAAGAGCAGGATAGTTACGAGCAGTACTTC. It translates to CASSQEQDSYEQYF.

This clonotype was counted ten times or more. The CDR3 DNA reads as TGCAGTGCTAGCGACAGGGGCAGGTTTGAAAAACTGTTTTTT. Protein: CSASDRGRFEKLFF. The J gene is TRBJ1-4, the V gene TRBV20-1; 8 bases align to TRBD1. The CDR3 covers 14 residues. The germline CDR1 and CDR2 sequences are DFQATT and SNEGSKA (reference sequence). The junction had 7 bases not matched to a gene; V was cut back by 3 bases and J by 7 bases.

The CDR3 nucleotides are TGCGCCAGCAGCCTTTCGGCGGCCGGGGGCACCGGGGAGCTGTTTTTT. Encoded protein: CASSLSAAGGTGELFF. The V gene is TRBV5-1, the J gene TRBJ2-2, with D possibly TRBD2 on 6 matching bases. The CDR3 is 16 amino acids. Germline V gives CDR1 SGHRS, CDR2 YFSETQ. The V gene lost 4 bases and the J gene lost 4 bases, with 17 bases spanning the gap.

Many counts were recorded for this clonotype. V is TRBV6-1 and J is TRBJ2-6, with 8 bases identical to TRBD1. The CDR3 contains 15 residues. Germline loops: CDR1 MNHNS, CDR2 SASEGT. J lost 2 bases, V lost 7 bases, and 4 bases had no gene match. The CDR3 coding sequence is TGTGCCAGCAACTCACAGGGGGCTGGGGCCAACGTCCTGACTTTC. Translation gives CASNSQGAGANVLTF.